This entry lists 9 T cell receptor beta chains sequenced from one sample in a study of liver allograft versus peripheral blood T cells. In the study overall: Graft-liver T cell receptor repertoires were compared against recipient peripheral blood repertoires.

TCRdb used MiXCR to reprocess the reads, holding one entry per CDR3 protein. Counted here are thousands of distinct CDR3 sequences, around a sixth occurring once; the ten biggest clones make up approximately 50%. Receptors originate from a human patient who had a liver transplant. Some T cells may originate from the graft donor.

This clonotype was counted only a few times. V usage is TRBV5-5 and J usage is TRBJ2-5; no reliable D call. V was trimmed by 0 bases and J by 5 bases, leaving 17 bases between them. From germline, CDR1 is SGHKS and CDR2 YYEKEE (reference sequence). This CDR3 has 16 residues. The DNA for the CDR3 is TGTGCCAGCAGCTTGGGGAGATTTGATTCGAGCGAGACCCAGTACTTC. It translates to CASSLGRFDSSETQYF. Variable domain in full (rest from reference TRBV5-5 and TRBJ2-5): DAGVTQSPTHLIKTRGQQVTLRCSPISGHKSVSWYQQVLGQGPQFIFQYYEKEERGRGNFPDRFSARQFPNYSSELNVNALLLGDSALYLCASSLGRFDSSETQYFGPGTRLLVL.

By share, this clonotype counts as medium-sized. The genes are TRBV14 and TRBJ2-7; possibly TRBD2 for D (5 bases). This CDR3 is 13 amino acids long. Trimming shortened V by 0 bases and J by 3 bases, and 6 bases separated the two germline ends. Germline-derived CDR1 and CDR2 are SGHDN and FVKESK. CDR3 in DNA: TGTGCCAGCAGCCAAGAACGGGACTACGAGCAGTACTTC. It translates to CASSQERDYEQYF.

This clonotype is medium-sized in the sample. V gene TRBV6-5 combines with J gene TRBJ2-1; no clear D. Trimming stripped 5 bases from V and 4 bases from J, with 9 bases between. The CDR3 length is 13 residues. From germline, CDR1 is MNHEY and CDR2 SVGAGI. The DNA for the CDR3 is TGTGCCAGCAGTGAAGCAGAATACAATGAGCAGTTCTTC. It codes for CASSEAEYNEQFF.

This chain uses TRBV30 with TRBJ1-2; D may be TRBD1 (5 bases). Trimming stripped 3 bases from V and 4 bases from J, with 12 bases between. This CDR3 has 13 amino acids. Germline assignment: CDR1 GTSNPN and CDR2 SVGIG (reference sequence). CDR3 in amino acids: CAWSYQGIYGYTF. The DNA for the CDR3 is TGTGCCTGGAGCTACCAGGGTATCTATGGCTACACCTTC. Together with reference TRBV30 and TRBJ1-2, the CDR3 gives the full variable domain: SQTIHQWPATLVQPVGSPLSLECTVEGTSNPNLYWYRQAAGRGLQLLFYSVGIGQISSEVPQNLSASRPQDRQFILSSKKLLLSDSGFYLCAWSYQGIYGYTFGSGTRLTVV.

The chain links TRBV28 to TRBJ2-3; TRBD2 is a possible D gene (5 bases). The length of the CDR3 is 12 residues. V shed 3 bases and J shed 4 bases, with 5 bases lying between them. Germline V lookup: CDR1 MDHEN, CDR2 SYDVKM. CDR3 in amino acids: CASSFGADTQYF. CDR3 DNA: TGTGCCAGCAGTTTCGGGGCAGATACGCAGTATTTT. Full variable domain (outside the CDR3, taken from reference TRBV28 and TRBJ2-3): DVKVTQSSRYLVKRTGEKVFLECVQDMDHENMFWYRQDPGLGLRLIYFSYDVKMKEKGDIPEGYSVSREKKERFSLILESASTNQTSMYLCASSFGADTQYFGPGTRLTVL.

By frequency in the sample, this clonotype is medium-sized (0.01 to 0.1%). V gene TRBV7-2 combines with J gene TRBJ2-1, with 7 bases lining up with TRBD2. The CDR3 totals 20 residues. Germline assignment: CDR1 SGHTA and CDR2 FQGNSA. V lost 1 base, J lost 1 base, and 16 bases stayed unmatched. This CDR3 reads CASSLEAGVDLVMSYNEQFF. DNA of the CDR3: TGTGCCAGCAGCTTAGAGGCGGGAGTAGATCTTGTTATGTCCTACAATGAGCAGTTCTTC.

The chain is built from TRBV28 and TRBJ2-5; a weak D match, TRBD1 (6 bases). From germline, CDR1 is MDHEN and CDR2 SYDVKM. Trimming left V 5 bases short and J 0 bases short, with 10 bases between. The CDR3 contains 14 residues. CDR3 sequence reads: CASSLRDNQETQYF. CDR3 DNA sequence: TGTGCCAGCAGTCTCCGGGACAACCAAGAGACCCAGTACTTC.

The rearrangement links TRBV6-6 to TRBJ2-5; 13 positions match TRBD2. The junction had 6 bases not matched to a gene; V was cut back by 8 bases and J by 3 bases. This CDR3 is built from 15 residues. Germline-derived CDR1 and CDR2 are MNHNY and SVGAGI (reference sequence). CDR3 protein: CASFGTSGVEETQYF. The CDR3 nucleotides read TGTGCCAGCTTCGGGACTAGCGGGGTTGAAGAGACCCAGTACTTC.

This clonotype was recorded a few times. DNA for the CDR3: TGTGCCAGCAGCTGGGGGACAGAATACGAGCAGTACTTC. The encoded protein is CASSWGTEYEQYF. The rearrangement uses TRBV12-3 or TRBV12-4 and TRBJ2-7; 7 bases agree with TRBD1. This CDR3 has 13 residues. J lost 4 bases, V lost 6 bases, and 6 bases had no gene match.